These 25 T cell receptor beta chains share one sample of origin, sequenced in a study of blood T cell repertoires in COVID-19 (dated by TCRdb to about 2020). The library came from the immunoSEQ multiplex PCR assay. The table was pulled from immuneACCESS by TCRdb, which kept in-frame rearrangements only. Such tables lose some clones; where checked, under half of the loss comes from unresolved V genes, and the rest has no known cause. This sample holds some 200,000 clones; 60% to 80% were observed only once. In total, the top ten clones hold more than 25% of the sample. The sequenced sample consisted of peripheral blood. All receptors derive from a woman aged 70 to 79 with acute or convalescent COVID-19.

The chain employs TRBV19 and TRBJ2-1, with D maybe TRBD1 (5 bases). The CDR3 covers 17 residues. Germline-derived CDR1 and CDR2 are LNHDA and SQIVND (reference sequence). V was shortened by 4 bases and J by 0 bases, with 16 bases between the two germline ends. The CDR3 nucleotides are TGTGCCAGTAGTAAGGGGTCTAGGGTTCGCTCCTACAATGAGCAGTTCTTC. Amino acid sequence: CASSKGSRVRSYNEQFF.

The rearrangement links TRBV5-5 to TRBJ1-6, with D maybe TRBD1 (6 bases). Deletions cut 0 bases from V and 9 bases from J, with 16 bases between. The CDR3 runs to 16 residues. The germline CDR1 and CDR2 sequences are SGHKS and YYEKEE (reference sequence). Written as DNA, the CDR3 is TGTGCCAGCAGCTTGGCCCTTGGGGGGGCGGGTTCACCCCTCCACTTT. Encoded protein: CASSLALGGAGSPLHF.

The chain combines TRBV5-6 with TRBJ2-2; D might be TRBD2 (5 bases). There are 16 residues in the CDR3. V dropped 0 bases and J dropped 3 bases, with 12 bases sitting between them. The germline V gene encodes CDR1 SGHDT and CDR2 YYEEEE. CDR3 sequence (DNA): TGTGCCAGCAGCTTGGCCGGGGAGACATACACCGGGGAGCTGTTTTTT. Protein: CASSLAGETYTGELFF.

The chain joins TRBV27 to TRBJ2-1; 9 nucleotides line up with TRBD2. CDR1 and CDR2 (germline): MNHEY, SMNVEV (reference sequence). The trim removed 2 bases at V and 5 bases at J, leaving 4 bases unmatched. The CDR3 contains 15 residues. CDR3 protein: CASSLATSGNNEQFF. The CDR3 nucleotides read TGTGCCAGCAGTTTAGCGACTAGCGGAAACAATGAGCAGTTCTTC.

The chain links TRBV4-1 to TRBJ2-7, with TRBD2 matching over 10 bases. V shed 0 bases and J 2 bases; nucleotides not matched to a gene: 4. Germline assignment: CDR1 MGHRA and CDR2 YSYEKL. This CDR3 region has 16 residues. CDR3 loop: CASSQDTSGITYEQYF. The CDR3 DNA reads TGCGCCAGCAGCCAAGATACTAGCGGGATAACCTACGAGCAGTACTTC.

This clone occurred a few times. Other DNA sequences of this sample code for an identical CDR3. The rearrangement joins TRBV2 to TRBJ2-7; 9 bases fit TRBD1. Germline V gives CDR1 SNHLY, CDR2 FYNNEI. V lost 5 bases and J lost 1; bases outside the gene matches: 3. The CDR3 consists of 14 residues. CDR3 in DNA: TGTGCCAGCAGTACCGGGACAGGGTCCTACGAGCAGTACTTC. It yields the protein CASSTGTGSYEQYF.

The chain uses TRBV29-1 and TRBJ1-1; TRBD1 aligns across 7 bases. J gave up 3 bases and V 7 bases, and 5 bases lay outside the gene matches. This CDR3 has 12 amino acids. The germline V gene has CDR1 SQVTM and CDR2 ANQGSEA. The CDR3 protein is CSGDSGDTEAFF. The DNA of the CDR3 is TGCAGCGGGGACAGCGGTGACACTGAAGCTTTCTTT. The complete variable domain, with remaining parts taken from reference TRBV29-1 and TRBJ1-1, reads SAVISQKPSRDICQRGTSLTIQCQVDSQVTMMFWYRQQPGQSLTLIATANQGSEATYESGFVIDKFPISRPNLTFSTLTVSNMSPEDSSIYLCSGDSGDTEAFFGQGTRLTVV.

The chain joins TRBV3-1 (or the pseudogene TRBV3-2) to TRBJ1-2, with TRBD1 matching 7 bases. This CDR3 region has 15 residues. Germline trimming cut 0 bases from V and 4 bases from J; bases unmatched to any gene: 5. From germline, CDR1 is LGHDT and CDR2 YNNKEL (reference sequence). The chain's CDR3 is CASSQDATGTYGYTF. In DNA, the CDR3 is TGTGCCAGCAGCCAAGATGCGACAGGGACCTATGGCTACACCTTC.

The chain carries TRBV7-8 and TRBJ1-5; 10 nucleotides align to TRBD1. The germline V gene has CDR1 SGHVS and CDR2 FQNEAQ. The CDR3 contains 15 residues. V was pared by 1 base and J by 6 bases, with 3 bases of the junction left unmatched. The CDR3 here is CASSLGQGAGQPQHF. Written as DNA, the CDR3 is TGTGCCAGCAGCTTAGGACAGGGGGCGGGTCAGCCCCAGCATTTT.

The chain is built from TRBV24-1 and TRBJ2-2; 10 bases line up with TRBD2. The CDR3 contains 20 residues. CDR1 and CDR2 from the germline V gene are KGHDR and SFDVKD. V was pared by 3 bases and J by 0 bases, with 12 bases of the junction left unmatched. This CDR3 is CATSDAWTSGVRANTGELFF. The CDR3 bases are TGTGCCACCAGTGATGCGTGGACTAGCGGAGTCCGCGCGAACACCGGGGAGCTGTTTTTT.

The chain uses TRBV7-9 and TRBJ1-2; weak D call: TRBD1 (5 bases). The V gene lost 1 base and the J gene lost 3 bases, with 12 bases spanning the gap. The CDR3 contains 15 residues. CDR1 SEHNR and CDR2 FQNEAQ come from the germline V gene (reference sequence). CDR3 loop: CASSLGREDYYGYTF. DNA for the CDR3: TGTGCCAGCAGCTTAGGCAGGGAAGACTACTATGGCTACACCTTC.

This clone was detected only once. V gene TRBV6-5 combines with J gene TRBJ1-3, with D tentatively TRBD1 (5 bases). V dropped 3 bases and J dropped 2 bases, with 14 bases sitting between them. This CDR3 is built from 16 residues. Germline assignment: CDR1 MNHEY and CDR2 SVGAGI. CDR3 amino acids: CASSYFETAAGNTIYF. The CDR3 DNA sequence: TGTGCCAGCAGTTATTTTGAGACAGCCGCTGGAAACACCATATATTTT.

This clone was seen a few times. Here the CDR3 reads CASSPGQGRPQHF. The CDR3 coding sequence is TGTGCCAGCAGCCCCGGACAGGGGCGGCCCCAGCATTTT. This sequence joins TRBV2 and TRBJ1-5, with 9 bases aligning to TRBD1. The CDR3 contains 13 residues. V lost 6 bases and J lost 9; bases outside the gene matches: 6. Germline V gene sequence: CDR1 SNHLY, CDR2 FYNNEI.

The CDR3 reads CASSVAGLASEQYF. CDR3 coding DNA: TGTGCCAGCAGCGTAGCTGGACTAGCTTCCGAGCAGTACTTC. The genes are TRBV9 and TRBJ2-7; TRBD2 matches at 8 bases. Germline CDR1 and CDR2: SGDLS and YYNGEE. This CDR3 comprises 14 residues. The trim removed 0 bases at V and 6 bases at J, leaving 5 bases unmatched.

The gene calls are TRBV3-1 (or the pseudogene TRBV3-2) and TRBJ2-5; weak D call: TRBD1 (7 bases). Looked up from germline, CDR1 is LGHDT and CDR2 is YNNKEL (reference sequence). The CDR3 loop spans 13 amino acids. Trimming pared 1 base from V and 9 bases from J, leaving 12 bases between. CDR3 protein: CASSQGPRGAQYF. The CDR3 nucleotides are TGTGCCAGCAGCCAAGGCCCCAGGGGGGCCCAGTACTTC.

This chain links TRBV2 with TRBJ2-5, with TRBD1 as a possible D gene (5 bases). The germline V and J ends were trimmed by 0 bases and 4 bases, with 15 bases remaining between them. CDR1 is SNHLY and CDR2 is FYNNEI in the germline V gene. The CDR3 sequence is 16 residues long. The CDR3 spells CASSEALAGKGETQYF. As DNA, the CDR3 is TGTGCCAGCAGTGAAGCGCTTGCAGGGAAGGGAGAGACCCAGTACTTC.

The rearrangement uses TRBV9 and TRBJ1-3, with D tentatively TRBD1 (6 bases). Trimming took 4 bases from V and 6 from J, leaving 17 bases between them. The CDR3 is 15 amino acids. Germline V gives CDR1 SGDLS, CDR2 YYNGEE. The CDR3: CASSTTGIPENTIYF. The CDR3 bases are TGTGCCAGCAGCACTACAGGGATCCCGGAAAACACCATATATTTT.

CDR3 DNA sequence: TGCGCCAGCAGTGAGGCGAGACAGTACACCGGGGAGCTGTTTTTT. Translated: CASSEARQYTGELFF. The chain has TRBV10-1 and TRBJ2-2; a possible D gene is TRBD1 (5 bases). Germline values: CDR1 WNHNN, CDR2 SYGVQD (reference sequence). The germline V and J ends were trimmed by 2 bases and 3 bases, with 10 bases remaining between them. The CDR3 extends over 15 amino acids.

This clone was seen more than once but under ten times. V is TRBV2 and J is TRBJ2-7, with a possible D match to TRBD1 (5 bases). The CDR3 consists of 16 residues. Germline CDR1 is SNHLY and CDR2 is FYNNEI. V lost 1 base, J lost 4 bases, and 17 bases lay in between. CDR3 DNA sequence: TGTGCCAGCAGTGAAGTCTATGGCAGGGATGGTTACGAGCAGTACTTC. Protein product: CASSEVYGRDGYEQYF.

The chain joins TRBV18 to TRBJ1-2, with TRBD1 matching 8 bases. The CDR3 is 19 amino acids. Germline assignment: CDR1 KGHSH and CDR2 LQKENI. V shed 2 bases, J shed 0 bases, and the junction held 14 bases outside the gene matches. CDR3 sequence reads: CASSPEAGGILHTNYGYTF. The CDR3 nucleotides are TGTGCCAGCTCACCAGAAGCAGGGGGCATTCTCCATACTAACTATGGCTACACCTTC.

The rearrangement joins TRBV6-5 to TRBJ2-6; weak D call: TRBD1 (6 bases). V dropped 7 bases and J dropped 1 base, with 11 bases sitting between them. There are 15 residues in the CDR3. Germline V gene data show CDR1 as MNHEY and CDR2 as SVGAGI. The CDR3 reads CASNNQGSGANVLTF. CDR3 DNA: TGTGCCAGCAATAATCAGGGGTCTGGGGCCAACGTCCTGACTTTC.

This chain links TRBV12-5 with TRBJ1-5; D perhaps matches TRBD1 (6 bases). The CDR3 totals 14 residues. Germline V gene lookup returns CDR1 LGHNT and CDR2 FRNRAP. The V end was cut by 1 base, the J end by 9 bases, with 13 bases between. The CDR3 nucleotides read TGTGCTAGTGGTTTGGAGACTGGGGGCTCGCCCCAGCATTTT. Translating it yields CASGLETGGSPQHF.

The chain has TRBV5-1 and TRBJ2-2, with TRBD1 matching 8 bases. The CDR3 has 13 residues. V trimming: 3 bases; J trimming: 5 bases; junction bases outside the gene matches: 0. CDR1 is SGHRS and CDR2 is YFSETQ in the germline V gene. The CDR3 nucleotides are TGCGCCAGCAGCTGGACAGGGACCGGGGAGCTGTTTTTT. This sequence encodes CASSWTGTGELFF.

This clone came up once. The genes are TRBV7-3 and TRBJ2-1; TRBD2 matches 14 bases. The CDR3 consists of 13 residues. With 5 bases clipped from V and 14 bases from J, the junction kept 5 bases outside the gene matches. Germline loops: CDR1 SGHTA, CDR2 FQGTGA. In DNA form, the CDR3 reads TGTGCCAGCAGCCAGGGGACTAGCGGGAGTGAGTTCTTC. This sequence encodes CASSQGTSGSEFF.

The V call is TRBV3-1 (or the pseudogene TRBV3-2), the J call TRBJ2-5, with a weak D call TRBD2 (6 bases). The germline V gene encodes CDR1 LGHDT and CDR2 YNNKEL (reference sequence). Trimming left V 5 bases short and J 4 bases short, with 20 bases between. The CDR3 totals 16 residues. CDR3 nucleotide sequence: TGTGCCAGCAGCTCAATTAGCGGTGGAGGTGGAGAGACCCAGTACTTC. It translates to CASSSISGGGGETQYF.